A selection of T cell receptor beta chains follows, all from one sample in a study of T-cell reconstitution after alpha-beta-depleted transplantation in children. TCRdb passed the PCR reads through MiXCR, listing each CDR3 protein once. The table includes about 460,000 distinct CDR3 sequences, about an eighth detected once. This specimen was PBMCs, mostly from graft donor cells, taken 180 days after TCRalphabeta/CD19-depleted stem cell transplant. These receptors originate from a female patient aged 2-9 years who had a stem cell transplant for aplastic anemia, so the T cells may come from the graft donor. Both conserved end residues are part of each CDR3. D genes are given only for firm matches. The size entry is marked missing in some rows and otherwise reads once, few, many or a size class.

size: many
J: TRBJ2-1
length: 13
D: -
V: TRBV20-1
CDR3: CSARLLPYNEQFF
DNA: TGCAGTGCTAGACTTCTACCCTACAATGAGCAGTTCTTC

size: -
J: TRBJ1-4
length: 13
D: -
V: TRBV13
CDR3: CASSLSNGEKLFF
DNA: TGTGCCAGCAGCTTATCTAACGGCGAAAAACTGTTTTTT

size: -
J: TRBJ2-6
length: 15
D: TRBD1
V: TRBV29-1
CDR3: CSVADRGSGANVLTF
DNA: TGCAGCGTTGCGGACAGGGGTTCCGGGGCCAACGTCCTGACTTTC

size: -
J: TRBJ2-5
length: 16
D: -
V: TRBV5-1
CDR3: CASSLAGVFGQETQYF
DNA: TGCGCCAGCAGCTTGGCTGGGGTCTTCGGCCAAGAGACCCAGTACTTC

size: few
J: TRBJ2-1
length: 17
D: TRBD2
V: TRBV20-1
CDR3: CSARIDSGLSSYNEQFF
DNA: TGCAGTGCTAGAATCGATAGCGGGTTGAGCTCCTACAATGAGCAGTTCTTC

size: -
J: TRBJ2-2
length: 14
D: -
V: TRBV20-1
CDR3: CSARVGPNTGELFF
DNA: TGCAGTGCTAGAGTCGGTCCGAACACCGGGGAGCTGTTTTTT

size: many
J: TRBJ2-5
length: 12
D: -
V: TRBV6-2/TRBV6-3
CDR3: CASKPSRETQYF
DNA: TGTGCCAGCAAGCCTAGTCGGGAGACCCAGTACTTC

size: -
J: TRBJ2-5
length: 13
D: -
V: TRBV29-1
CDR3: CSAGTGYGETQYF
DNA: TGCAGCGCCGGCACAGGGTATGGAGAGACCCAGTACTTC

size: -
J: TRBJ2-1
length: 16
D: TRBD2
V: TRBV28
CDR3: CASSVVGLAGYNEQFF
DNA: TGTGCCAGCAGCGTGGTGGGACTAGCGGGTTACAATGAGCAGTTCTTC

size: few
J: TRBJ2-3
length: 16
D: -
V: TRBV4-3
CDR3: CASSHRVASSTDTQYF
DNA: TGCGCCAGCAGCCACCGGGTAGCGTCTAGCACAGATACGCAGTATTTT

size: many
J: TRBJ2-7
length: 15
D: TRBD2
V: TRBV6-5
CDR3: CASSYSRAGVYEQYF
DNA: TGTGCCAGCAGTTACAGTCGAGCGGGAGTATACGAGCAGTACTTC

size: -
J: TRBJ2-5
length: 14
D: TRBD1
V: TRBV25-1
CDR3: CASSDSGGSETQYF
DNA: TGTGCCAGCAGCGACTCAGGGGGCTCGGAGACCCAGTACTTC

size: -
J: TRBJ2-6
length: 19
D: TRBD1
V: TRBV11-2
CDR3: CASSGGQRVYFSGANVLTF
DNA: TGTGCCAGCAGCGGGGGACAGCGTGTCTATTTCTCTGGGGCCAACGTCCTGACTTTC

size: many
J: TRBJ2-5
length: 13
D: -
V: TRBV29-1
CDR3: CSVEGAHQETQYF
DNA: TGCAGCGTTGAGGGGGCGCACCAAGAGACCCAGTACTTC

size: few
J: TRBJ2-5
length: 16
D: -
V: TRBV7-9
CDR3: CASSSPLGWGRETQYF
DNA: TGTGCCAGCAGCTCCCCCCTAGGATGGGGGAGAGAGACCCAGTACTTC

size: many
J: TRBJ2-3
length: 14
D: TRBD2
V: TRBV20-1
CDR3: CSAERLAFEDTQYF
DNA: TGCAGTGCTGAAAGACTAGCATTTGAAGATACGCAGTATTTT

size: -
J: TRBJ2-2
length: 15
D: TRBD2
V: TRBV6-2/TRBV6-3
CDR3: CASNLSGGNTGELFF
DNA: TGTGCCAGCAACCTTAGCGGGGGGAACACCGGGGAGCTGTTTTTT

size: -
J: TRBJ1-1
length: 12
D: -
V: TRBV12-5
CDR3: CASGLVPTEAFF
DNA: TGTGCTAGTGGTTTGGTCCCCACTGAAGCTTTCTTT

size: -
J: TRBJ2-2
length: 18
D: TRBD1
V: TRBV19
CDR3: CASSISVRGLSNTGELFF
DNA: TGTGCCAGTAGTATATCGGTTAGGGGGCTATCGAACACCGGGGAGCTGTTTTTT

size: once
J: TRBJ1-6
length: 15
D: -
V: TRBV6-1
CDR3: CASRPGGRLNSPLHF
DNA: TGTGCCAGCAGACCCGGGGGCAGGCTGAATTCACCCCTCCACTTT